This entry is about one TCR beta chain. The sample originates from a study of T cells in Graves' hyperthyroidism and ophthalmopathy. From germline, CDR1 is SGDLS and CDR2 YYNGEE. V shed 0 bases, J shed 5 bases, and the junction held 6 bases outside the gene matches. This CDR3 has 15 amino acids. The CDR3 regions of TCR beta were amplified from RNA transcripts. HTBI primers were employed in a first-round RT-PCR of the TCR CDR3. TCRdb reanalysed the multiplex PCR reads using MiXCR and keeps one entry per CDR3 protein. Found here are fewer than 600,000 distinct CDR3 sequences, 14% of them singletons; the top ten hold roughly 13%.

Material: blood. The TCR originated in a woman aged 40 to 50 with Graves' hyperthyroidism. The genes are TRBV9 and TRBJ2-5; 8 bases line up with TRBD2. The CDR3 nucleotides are TGTGCCAGCAGCGTAGATTACGGGAGGGCTGAGACCCAGTACTTC. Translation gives CASSVDYGRAETQYF.